This TCR beta chain was found in a study of cytomegalovirus exposure and HLA in healthy donors. Study-wide points: Among the sequence variants, a highly shared cluster was likely an artifact of sequencing. TCR beta V- and J-gene trimming, according to a later analysis, was linked to a missense DCLRE1C variant.

Germline loops: CDR1 SEHNR, CDR2 FQNEAQ (reference sequence). This CDR3 has 15 amino acids. The V and J ends lost 7 bases and 5 bases, in that order; junction bases with no gene match: 9. PCR used 60 Vbeta primers and 13 Jbeta primers. Libraries were prepared by immunoSEQ multiplex PCR; TCRdb keeps only in-frame clonotypes and omits some of them. The data show around 150,000 clones, approximately 70% seen once. About this clone itself: Its antigen remains unidentified.

The sequence came from a man in his forties in good health and CMV-seropositive. The chain employs TRBV7-9 and TRBJ2-7; TRBD1 agrees at 12 bases. Input material: PBMCs. The CDR3, as DNA: TGTGCCAGCAAGGGGACAGGGGGCGGGTTGGACGAGCAGTACTTC. It yields the protein CASKGTGGGLDEQYF.